The text below deals with one T cell receptor beta chain. This record belongs to a study of blood T cell repertoires in COVID-19. Germline lookup yields CDR1 LGHNA and CDR2 YSLEER. The V gene lost 1 base and the J gene lost 6 bases, with 15 bases spanning the gap. There are 15 residues in the CDR3. Profiled with immunoSEQ multiplex PCR; TCRdb holds only in-frame clones, not every one. The table records 160,000 or so clones, about 87% of them present only once. The receptor's source is a woman between 45 and 65 years old with acute or convalescent COVID-19. Material: peripheral blood. This chain uses TRBV4-3 with TRBJ1-1, with D perhaps TRBD1 (5 bases). The CDR3 protein is CASSQVQGLMAEAFF. The CDR3 DNA reads as TGCGCCAGCAGCCAAGTTCAGGGATTAATGGCTGAAGCTTTCTTT.